This T cell receptor beta chain was obtained from a study of long-term antiretroviral therapy in people with HIV. Study overall: The earliest samples predate the 2015 immediate-ART recommendation by about a decade.

CDR3 length: 12 amino acids. The germline V and J ends were trimmed by 4 bases and 2 bases, with 6 bases remaining between them. Germline V gene sequence: CDR1 SGHAT, CDR2 FQNNGV. At the survey level, the v3.0 immunoSEQ assay was run. TCRdb keeps only in-frame clones here, not all; method: immunoSEQ multiplex PCR. Among 15,000 to 20,000 clones listed, about four fifths were seen once. The material sequenced was unsorted PBMCs, taken at the start of antiretroviral therapy. This receptor was obtained from a man aged 30 to 45 with HIV. This chain joins TRBV11-2 and TRBJ2-7; tentatively, D is TRBD1 (5 bases). The CDR3 nucleotides read TGTGCCAGCAGCTCGGACACCTACGAGCAGTACTTC. Translated, it gives CASSSDTYEQYF.